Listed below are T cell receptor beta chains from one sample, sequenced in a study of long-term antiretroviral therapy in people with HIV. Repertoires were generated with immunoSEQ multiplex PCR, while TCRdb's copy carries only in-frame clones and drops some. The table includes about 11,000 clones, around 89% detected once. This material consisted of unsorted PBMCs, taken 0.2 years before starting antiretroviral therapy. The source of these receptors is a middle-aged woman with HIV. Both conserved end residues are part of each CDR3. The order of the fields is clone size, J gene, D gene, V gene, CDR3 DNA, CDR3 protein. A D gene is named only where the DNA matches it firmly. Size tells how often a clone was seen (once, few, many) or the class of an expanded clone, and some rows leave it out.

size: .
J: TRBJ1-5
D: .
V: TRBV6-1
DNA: TGTGCCAGCAGTGAATCCCAGAGTGGCAATCAGCCCCAGCATTTT
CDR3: CASSESQSGNQPQHF

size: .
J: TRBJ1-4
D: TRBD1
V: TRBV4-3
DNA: TGCGCCAGCAGCCAAATGACAGGGGATAATGAAAAACTGTTTTTT
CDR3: CASSQMTGDNEKLFF

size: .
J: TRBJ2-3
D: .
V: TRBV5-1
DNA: TGCGCCAGCAGCTTGGACGTGACAGAGGAGGCAGATACGCAGTATTTT
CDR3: CASSLDVTEEADTQYF

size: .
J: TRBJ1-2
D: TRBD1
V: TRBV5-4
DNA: TGTGCCAGCAGCCGCGGGACAGGGCTTTCTGGCTACACCTTC
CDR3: CASSRGTGLSGYTF

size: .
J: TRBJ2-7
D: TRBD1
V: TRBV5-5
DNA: TGTGCCAGCAGCTGGCAGGGGGAGTACGAGCAGTACTTC
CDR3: CASSWQGEYEQYF

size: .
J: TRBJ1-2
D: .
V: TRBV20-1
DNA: TGCAGTGCTAGACGGGGCAGGGAGCACACCTTC
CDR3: CSARRGREHTF

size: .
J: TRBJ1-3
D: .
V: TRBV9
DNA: TGTGCCAGCAGCGTGATCGGGGGCCGAGGAAACACCATATATTTT
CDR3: CASSVIGGRGNTIYF

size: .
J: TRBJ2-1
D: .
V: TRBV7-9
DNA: TGTGCCAGCAGCTTAGCGGGGGGGCGGTTAGATGAGCAGTTCTTC
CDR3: CASSLAGGRLDEQFF

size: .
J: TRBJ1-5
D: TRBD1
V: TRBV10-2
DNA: TGCGCCAGCAGTGACCCGACAGGGATCAATCAGCCCCAGCATTTT
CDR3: CASSDPTGINQPQHF

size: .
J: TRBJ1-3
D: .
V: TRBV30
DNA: TGTGCCTGGGCTAAGTTAATAAACACCATATATTTT
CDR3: CAWAKLINTIYF

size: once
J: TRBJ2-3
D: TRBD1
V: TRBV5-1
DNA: TGCGCCAGCAGTTTGACAGGGGGCAAGTTTGGAGATACGCAGTATTTT
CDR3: CASSLTGGKFGDTQYF

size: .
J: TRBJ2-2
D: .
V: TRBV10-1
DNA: TGCGCCAGCAGAGCGGGACAGTTGACCGGGGAGCTGTTTTTT
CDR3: CASRAGQLTGELFF

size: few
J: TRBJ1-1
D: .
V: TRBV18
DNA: TGTGCCAGCTCACCGGGGATGATGGACACTGAAGCTTTCTTT
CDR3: CASSPGMMDTEAFF

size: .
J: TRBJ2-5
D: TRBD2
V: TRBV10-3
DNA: TGTGCCTCTACGGGGGGAGTCCAAGAGACCCAGTACTTC
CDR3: CASTGGVQETQYF

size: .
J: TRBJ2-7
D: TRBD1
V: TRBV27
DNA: TGTGCCAGCAGTTTTTCTGTGGGACAGGCCGGGGAGCAGTACTTC
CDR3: CASSFSVGQAGEQYF

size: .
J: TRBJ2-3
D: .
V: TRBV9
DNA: TGTGCCAGCAGCGTATTTTCAGGGAGGACAGATACGCAGTATTTT
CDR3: CASSVFSGRTDTQYF

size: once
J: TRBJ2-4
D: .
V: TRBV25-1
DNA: TGTGCCAGCAGTGAGGTTTCCAGCGGGTCGGGCAAAAACATTCAGTACTTC
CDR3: CASSEVSSGSGKNIQYF

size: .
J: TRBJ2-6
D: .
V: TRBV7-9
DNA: TGTGCCAGCAGCTCGGTTGCAGGGGCGGAGGGGGCCAACGTCCTGACTTTC
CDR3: CASSSVAGAEGANVLTF

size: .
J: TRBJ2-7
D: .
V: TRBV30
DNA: TGTGCCTGGAGGACCCCGGGGACCTACGAGCAGTACTTC
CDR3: CAWRTPGTYEQYF

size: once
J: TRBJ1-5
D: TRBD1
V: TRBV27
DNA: TGTGCCAGCAGTGCCCGGACAGGGAACAATCAGCCCCAGCATTTT
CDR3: CASSARTGNNQPQHF

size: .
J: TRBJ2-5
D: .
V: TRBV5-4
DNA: TGTGCCAGCAGCCCAACGGGACTTGGGGAGACCCAGTACTTC
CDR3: CASSPTGLGETQYF

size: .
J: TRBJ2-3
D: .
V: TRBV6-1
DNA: TGTGCCAGCAGTGAAGTAACAGGCAGAGGCACAGATACGCAGTATTTT
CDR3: CASSEVTGRGTDTQYF

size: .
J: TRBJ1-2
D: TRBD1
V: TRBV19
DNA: TGTGCCAGTTGTGGGACAGACTATGGCTACACCTTC
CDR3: CASCGTDYGYTF

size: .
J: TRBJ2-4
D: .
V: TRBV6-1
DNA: TGTGCCAGCAGTGAAATGAGAGGACTAGCCAAAAACATTCAGTACTTC
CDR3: CASSEMRGLAKNIQYF

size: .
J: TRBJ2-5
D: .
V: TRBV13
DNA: TGTGCCAGCAGCCGATGGACTCTCCATCAGGAGACCCAGTACTTC
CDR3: CASSRWTLHQETQYF

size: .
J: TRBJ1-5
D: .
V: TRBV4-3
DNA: TGCGCCAGCAGCCAAGATATGGGTAGTTTCCAGGCAGCGCCCCAGCATTTT
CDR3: CASSQDMGSFQAAPQHF

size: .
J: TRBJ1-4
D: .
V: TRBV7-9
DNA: TGTGCCAGCAGCTTGCAACAGGGTATGGGCGAAAAACTGTTTTTT
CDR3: CASSLQQGMGEKLFF

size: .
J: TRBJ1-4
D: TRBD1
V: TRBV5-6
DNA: TGTGCCAGCAGCTCGGGACAGGGAAGGATGGCTAATGAAAAACTGTTTTTT
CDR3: CASSSGQGRMANEKLFF

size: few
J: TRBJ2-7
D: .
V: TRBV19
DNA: TGTGCCAGTAGCAGAGCTCCGGGCTACTACGAGCAGTACTTC
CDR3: CASSRAPGYYEQYF

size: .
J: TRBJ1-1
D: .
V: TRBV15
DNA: TGTGCCACCAGAAGAGTGGTTTCAGGGTCAGGGGTGAACACTGAAGCTTTCTTT
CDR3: CATRRVVSGSGVNTEAFF

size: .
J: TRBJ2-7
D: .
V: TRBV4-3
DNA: TGCGCCAGCAGCCGGACGGCAGGGGCGGCCTACGAGCAGTACTTC
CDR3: CASSRTAGAAYEQYF

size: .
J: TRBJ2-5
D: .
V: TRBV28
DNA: TGTGCCAGCAGTTTATACGCCCCCTGGGCAGAAAAGGAGGAGACCCAGTACTTC
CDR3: CASSLYAPWAEKEETQYF

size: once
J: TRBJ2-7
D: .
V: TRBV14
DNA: TGTGCCAGCAGCCCCCGCCTCACAGCGGGCGAGCAGTACTTC
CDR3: CASSPRLTAGEQYF

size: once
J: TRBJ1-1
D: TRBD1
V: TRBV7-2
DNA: TGTGCCAGCAGCTTATCGGGACAGGGGCTAGCTGAAGCTTTCTTT
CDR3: CASSLSGQGLAEAFF

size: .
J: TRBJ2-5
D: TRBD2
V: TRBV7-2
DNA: TGTGCCAGCAGCTTAGGAGTAGCGGGGTCCCAAGAGACCCAGTACTTC
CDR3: CASSLGVAGSQETQYF

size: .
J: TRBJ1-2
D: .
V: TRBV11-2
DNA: TGTGCCAGCAGCCGGTTAATAGAGGTGGGCTACACCTTC
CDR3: CASSRLIEVGYTF